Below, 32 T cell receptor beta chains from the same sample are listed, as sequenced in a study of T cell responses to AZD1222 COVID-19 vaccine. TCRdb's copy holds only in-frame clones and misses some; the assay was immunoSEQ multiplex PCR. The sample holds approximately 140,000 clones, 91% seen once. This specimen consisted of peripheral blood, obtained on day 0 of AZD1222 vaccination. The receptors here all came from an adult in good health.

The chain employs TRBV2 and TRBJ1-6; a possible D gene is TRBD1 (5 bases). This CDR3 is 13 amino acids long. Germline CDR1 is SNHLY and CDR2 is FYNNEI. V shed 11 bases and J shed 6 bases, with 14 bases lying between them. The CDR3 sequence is CAGGLRGNSPLHF. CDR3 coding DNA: TGTGCCGGAGGTTTAAGGGGTAATTCACCCCTCCACTTT.

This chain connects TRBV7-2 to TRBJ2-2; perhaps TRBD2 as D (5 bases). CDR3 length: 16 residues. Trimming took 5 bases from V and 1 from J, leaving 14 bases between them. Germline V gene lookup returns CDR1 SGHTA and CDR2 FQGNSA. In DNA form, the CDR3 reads TGTGCCAGCAGCCCCCGTACGGGATGGAACACCGGGGAGCTGTTTTTT. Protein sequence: CASSPRTGWNTGELFF.

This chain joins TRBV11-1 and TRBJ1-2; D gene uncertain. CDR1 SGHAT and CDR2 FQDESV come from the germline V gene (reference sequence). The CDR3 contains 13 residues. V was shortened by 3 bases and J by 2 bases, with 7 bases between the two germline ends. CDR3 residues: CASSFPENYGYTF. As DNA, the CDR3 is TGTGCCAGCAGCTTTCCGGAAAACTATGGCTACACCTTC.

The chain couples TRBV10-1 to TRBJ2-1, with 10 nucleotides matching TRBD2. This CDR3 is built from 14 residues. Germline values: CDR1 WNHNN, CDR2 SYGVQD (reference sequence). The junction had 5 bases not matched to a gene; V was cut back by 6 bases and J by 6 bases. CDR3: CASSGASGGNEQFF. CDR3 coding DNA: TGCGCCAGCAGCGGGGCTAGCGGGGGCAATGAGCAGTTCTTC.

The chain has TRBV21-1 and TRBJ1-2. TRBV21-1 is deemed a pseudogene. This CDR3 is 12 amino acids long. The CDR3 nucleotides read TGTGCCAGCAGGTCTTTGGACTATGGCTACACCTTC. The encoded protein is CASRSLDYGYTF.

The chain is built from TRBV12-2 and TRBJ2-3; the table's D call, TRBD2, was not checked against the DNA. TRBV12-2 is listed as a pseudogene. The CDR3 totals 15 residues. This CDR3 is CASRPRTCPKDTQYF. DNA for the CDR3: TGTGCAAGTCGCCCCCGGACTTGCCCTAAAGATACGCAGTATTTT.

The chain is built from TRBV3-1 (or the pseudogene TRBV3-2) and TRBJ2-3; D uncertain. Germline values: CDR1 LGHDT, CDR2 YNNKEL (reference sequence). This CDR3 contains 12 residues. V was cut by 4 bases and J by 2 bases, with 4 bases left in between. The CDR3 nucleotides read TGTGCCAGCAGCCTTCCCACAGATACGCAGTATTTT. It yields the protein CASSLPTDTQYF.

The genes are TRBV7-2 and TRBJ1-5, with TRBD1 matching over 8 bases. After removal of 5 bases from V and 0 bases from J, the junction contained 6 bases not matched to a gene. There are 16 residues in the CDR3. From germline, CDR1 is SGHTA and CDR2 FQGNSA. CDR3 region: CASSPRTGYSNQPQHF. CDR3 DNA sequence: TGTGCCAGCAGCCCCCGGACAGGGTATAGCAATCAGCCCCAGCATTTT.

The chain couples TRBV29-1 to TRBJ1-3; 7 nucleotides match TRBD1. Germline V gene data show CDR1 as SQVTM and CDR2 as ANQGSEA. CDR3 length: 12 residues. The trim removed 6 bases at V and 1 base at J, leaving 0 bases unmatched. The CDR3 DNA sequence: TGCAGCGTGGGACAGTCTGGAAACACCATATATTTT. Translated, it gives CSVGQSGNTIYF.

The CDR3 DNA is TGTGCCAGCAGCTTAGCAGGGGGCGGCTACGAGCAGTACTTC. This translates into CASSLAGGGYEQYF. V is TRBV11-3 and J is TRBJ2-7, with 8 bases identical to TRBD1. CDR1 is SGHNT and CDR2 is YENEEA in the germline V gene. CDR3 length: 14 residues. V was pared by 1 base and J by 3 bases, with 2 bases of the junction left unmatched.

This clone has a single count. CDR3 in amino acids: CASSSGTGGEEQYF. The CDR3 bases are TGTGCCAGCAGTTCCGGGACAGGGGGGGAGGAGCAGTACTTC. The V call is TRBV27, the J call TRBJ2-7; 11 positions agree with TRBD1. CDR1 and CDR2 (germline): MNHEY, SMNVEV (reference sequence). CDR3 size: 14 residues. The ends lost 4 bases at V and 7 bases at J; junction bases unmatched: 6.

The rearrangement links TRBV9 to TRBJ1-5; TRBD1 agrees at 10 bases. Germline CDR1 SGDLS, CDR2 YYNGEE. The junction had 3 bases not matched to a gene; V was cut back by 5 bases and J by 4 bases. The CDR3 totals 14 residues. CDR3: CASRGTGENQPQHF. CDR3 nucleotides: TGTGCCAGCAGGGGGACAGGGGAAAATCAGCCCCAGCATTTT.

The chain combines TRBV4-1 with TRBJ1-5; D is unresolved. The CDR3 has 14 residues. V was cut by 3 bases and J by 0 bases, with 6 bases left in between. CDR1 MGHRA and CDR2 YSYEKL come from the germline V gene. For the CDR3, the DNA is TGCGCCAGCAGCCAGTGGGGTAGCAATCAGCCCCAGCATTTT. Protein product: CASSQWGSNQPQHF.

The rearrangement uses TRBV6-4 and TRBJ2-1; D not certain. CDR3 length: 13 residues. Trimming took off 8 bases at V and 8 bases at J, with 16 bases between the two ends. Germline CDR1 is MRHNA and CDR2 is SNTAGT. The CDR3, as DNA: TGTGCCAGCGGCAGTAAGTCCAAGTATGAGCAGTTCTTC. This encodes CASGSKSKYEQFF.

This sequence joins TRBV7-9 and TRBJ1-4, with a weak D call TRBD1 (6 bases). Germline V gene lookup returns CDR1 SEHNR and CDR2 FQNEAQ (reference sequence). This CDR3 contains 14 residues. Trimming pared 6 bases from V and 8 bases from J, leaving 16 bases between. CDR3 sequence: CASSPQGRWEKLFF. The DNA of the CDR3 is TGTGCCAGCAGTCCTCAGGGGCGATGGGAAAAACTGTTTTTT.

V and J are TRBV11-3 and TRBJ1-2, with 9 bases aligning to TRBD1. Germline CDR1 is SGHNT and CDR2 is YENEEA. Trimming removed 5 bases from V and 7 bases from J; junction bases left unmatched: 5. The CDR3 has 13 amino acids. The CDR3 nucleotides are TGTGCCAGCAGCCCGTGGACAGGGGCTGGCTACACCTTC. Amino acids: CASSPWTGAGYTF.

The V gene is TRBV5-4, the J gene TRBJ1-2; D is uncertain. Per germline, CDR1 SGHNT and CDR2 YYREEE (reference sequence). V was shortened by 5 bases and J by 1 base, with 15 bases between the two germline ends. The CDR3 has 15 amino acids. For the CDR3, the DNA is TGTGCCAGCAGTCCAGGACGATGGGGTAACTATGGCTACACCTTC. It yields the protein CASSPGRWGNYGYTF. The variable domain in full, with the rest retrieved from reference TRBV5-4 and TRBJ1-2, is ETGVTQSPTHLIKTRGQQVTLRCSSQSGHNTVSWYQQALGQGPQFIFQYYREEENGRGNFPPRFSGLQFPNYSSELNVNALELDDSALYLCASSPGRWGNYGYTFGSGTRLTVV.

CDR3 amino acids: CASSGVAGAVRFF. The CDR3 DNA reads TGCGCCAGCTCCGGGGTAGCGGGAGCGGTTCGGTTCTTC. The rearrangement joins TRBV10-1 to TRBJ2-1, with 9 bases aligning to TRBD2. The CDR3 is made up of 13 amino acids. J gave up 15 bases and V 8 bases, and 14 bases lay outside the gene matches. Germline V lookup: CDR1 WNHNN, CDR2 SYGVQD (reference sequence).

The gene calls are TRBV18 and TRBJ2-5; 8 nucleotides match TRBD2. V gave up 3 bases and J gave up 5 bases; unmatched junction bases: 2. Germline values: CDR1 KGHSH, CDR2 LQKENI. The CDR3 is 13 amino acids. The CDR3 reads CASSPTSDETQYF. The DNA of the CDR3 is TGTGCCAGCTCACCGACTAGCGATGAGACCCAGTACTTC.

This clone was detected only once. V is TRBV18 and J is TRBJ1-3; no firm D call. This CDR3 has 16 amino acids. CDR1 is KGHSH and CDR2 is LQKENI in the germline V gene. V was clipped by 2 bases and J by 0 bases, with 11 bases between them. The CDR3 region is CASSPSGVSSGNTIYF. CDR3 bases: TGTGCCAGCTCACCATCGGGCGTCAGCTCTGGAAACACCATATATTTT.

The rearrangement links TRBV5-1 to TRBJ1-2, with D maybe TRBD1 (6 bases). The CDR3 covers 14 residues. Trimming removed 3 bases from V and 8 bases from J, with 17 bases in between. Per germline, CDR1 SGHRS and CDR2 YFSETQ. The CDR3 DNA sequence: TGCGCCAGCAGCTCCACTACAGGGTTAATCGGCTACACCTTC. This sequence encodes CASSSTTGLIGYTF.

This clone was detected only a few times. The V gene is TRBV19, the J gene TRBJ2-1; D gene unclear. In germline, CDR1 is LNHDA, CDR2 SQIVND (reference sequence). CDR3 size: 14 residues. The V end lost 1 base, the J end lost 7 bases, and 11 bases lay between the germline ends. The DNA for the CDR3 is TGTGCCAGTAGTATAGGGGGAATCGGGAATGAGCAGTTCTTC. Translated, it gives CASSIGGIGNEQFF.

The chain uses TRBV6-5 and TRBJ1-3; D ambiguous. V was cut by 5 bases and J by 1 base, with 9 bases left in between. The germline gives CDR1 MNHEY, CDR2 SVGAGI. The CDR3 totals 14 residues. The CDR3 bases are TGTGCCAGCAGTCAGCAGCTATCTGGAAACACCATATATTTT. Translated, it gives CASSQQLSGNTIYF.

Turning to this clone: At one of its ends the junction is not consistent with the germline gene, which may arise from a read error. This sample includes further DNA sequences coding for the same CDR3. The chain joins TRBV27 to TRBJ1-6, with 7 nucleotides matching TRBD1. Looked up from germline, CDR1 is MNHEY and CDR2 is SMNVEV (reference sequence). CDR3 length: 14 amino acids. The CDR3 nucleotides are TGTGCCAGCAGCGGGGACAGCATCAATTCACCTCTCCACTTT. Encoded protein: CASSGDSINSPLHF.

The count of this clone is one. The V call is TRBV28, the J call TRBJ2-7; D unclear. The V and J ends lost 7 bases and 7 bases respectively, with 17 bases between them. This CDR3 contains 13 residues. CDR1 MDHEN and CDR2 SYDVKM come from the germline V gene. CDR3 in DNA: TGTGCCAGCACTATTCCCTCTTCCCGAGAGCAGTACTTC. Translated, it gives CASTIPSSREQYF.

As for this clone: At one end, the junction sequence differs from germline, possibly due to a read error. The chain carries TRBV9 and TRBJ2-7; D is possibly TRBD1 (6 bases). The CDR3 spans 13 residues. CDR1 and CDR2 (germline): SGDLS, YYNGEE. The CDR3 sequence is CASSASFGTMVNF. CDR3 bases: TGTGCCAGCAGCGCCAGTTTCGGGACAATGGTAAACTTC.

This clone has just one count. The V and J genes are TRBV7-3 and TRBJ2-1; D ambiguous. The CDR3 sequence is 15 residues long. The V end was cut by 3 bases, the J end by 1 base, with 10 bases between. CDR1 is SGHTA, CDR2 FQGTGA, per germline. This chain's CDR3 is CASSFGPVSYNEQFF. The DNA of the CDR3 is TGTGCCAGCAGCTTTGGTCCAGTTTCCTACAATGAGCAGTTCTTC.

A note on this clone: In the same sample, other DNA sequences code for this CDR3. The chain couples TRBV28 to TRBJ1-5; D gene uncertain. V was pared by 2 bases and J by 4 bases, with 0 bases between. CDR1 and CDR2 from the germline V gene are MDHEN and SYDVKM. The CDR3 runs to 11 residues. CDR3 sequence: CASSLNQPQHF. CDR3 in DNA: TGTGCCAGCAGTTTAAATCAGCCCCAGCATTTT.

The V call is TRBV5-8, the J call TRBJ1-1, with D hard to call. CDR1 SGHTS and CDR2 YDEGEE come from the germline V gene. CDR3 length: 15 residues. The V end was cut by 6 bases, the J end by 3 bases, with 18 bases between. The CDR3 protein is CASTQSLKRYTEAFF. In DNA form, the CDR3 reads TGTGCCAGCACACAGTCCCTCAAGCGATACACTGAAGCTTTCTTT.

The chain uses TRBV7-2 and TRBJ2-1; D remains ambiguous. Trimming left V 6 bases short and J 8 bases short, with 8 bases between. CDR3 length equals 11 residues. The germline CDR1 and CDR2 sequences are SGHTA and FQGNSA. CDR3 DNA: TGTGCCAGCAGAACCGGCCATGAGCAGTTCTTC. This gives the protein CASRTGHEQFF.

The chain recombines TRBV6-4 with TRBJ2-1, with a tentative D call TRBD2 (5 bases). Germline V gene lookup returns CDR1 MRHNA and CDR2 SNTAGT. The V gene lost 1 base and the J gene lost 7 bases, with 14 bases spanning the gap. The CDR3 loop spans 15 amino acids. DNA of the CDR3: TGTGCCAGCAGTGACTTCCCGCGGGCCCGGAATGAGCAGTTCTTC. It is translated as CASSDFPRARNEQFF.

CDR3 residues: CASSLGPMVAAGELFF. Here the CDR3 DNA reads TGTGCCAGCAGCTTAGGCCCCATGGTAGCTGCCGGGGAGCTGTTTTTT. The chain joins TRBV13 to TRBJ2-2; D ambiguous. This CDR3 spans 16 amino acids. Germline V gives CDR1 PRHDT, CDR2 FYEKMQ (reference sequence). V was cut by 0 bases and J by 6 bases, with 14 bases left in between.